Below, 29 T cell receptor beta chains from the same sample are listed, as sequenced in a study of tumor-infiltrating lymphocytes in primary liver carcinoma. The tissue used was unsorted bulk material of roughly 17-33 mg. RNA and DNA were co-extracted from it with the AllPrep DNA/RNA mini kit. Starting material of around 490 ng total RNA yielded TCR beta cDNA via a constant-region primer. Libraries covering TCR beta were generated through three nested multiplex PCR rounds (using a slightly modified ARM-PCR). With TRBV1-TRBV30 forward primers and a C-beta reverse primer, the first two PCR rounds were run for approximately 10 cycles each. TCRdb fed the multiplex PCR reads into MiXCR, producing one record per CDR3 protein. The sample consists of about 110,000 distinct CDR3 sequences, roughly four fifths of them appearing once. Sequenced input: liver tumor tissue from sampling region 3. The subset denotes: tumor region T3, left-lateral pole. These receptors all come from a man in his forties or fifties with primary liver carcinoma and hepatitis B virus infection.

This clonotype was detected only a few times. V and J are TRBV28 and TRBJ2-2; 7 bases line up with TRBD2. V lost 8 bases to trimming and J lost 1 base; unmatched junction nucleotides: 10. CDR3 length: 16 residues. Germline V lookup: CDR1 MDHEN, CDR2 SYDVKM. The CDR3 loop reads CASRLAEVVNTGELFF. DNA of the CDR3: TGTGCCAGCCGGCTAGCGGAAGTTGTGAACACCGGGGAGCTGTTTTTT.

Of note for this clonotype: One end of the junction is discordant with germline, which a read error may explain. CDR3 in amino acids: CTSSQEQRYEQYF. The CDR3 region has the DNA TGCACCAGCAGTCAAGAACAGCGCTACGAGCAGTACTTC. This chain links TRBV4-3 with TRBJ2-7; D not resolved. This CDR3 comprises 13 residues. Germline V gene sequence: CDR1 LGHNA, CDR2 YSLEER.

Concerning this clonotype itself: One junction end disagrees with the germline gene, perhaps due to a read error. The chain joins TRBV12-3 or TRBV12-4 to TRBJ2-1; D is unclear. CDR3 length: 13 amino acids. CDR3 loop: CASSPLVVIEQSF. CDR3 DNA sequence: TGTGCCAGCAGTCCCCTAGTGGTCATCGAGCAGTCCTTC.

Concerning this clonotype itself: It is likely a read error, because the conserved phenylalanine at the end of the CDR3 is missing. The limits of the CDR3 on the DNA are not certain, so only TCRdb's listed CDR3 is given. The chain is built from TRBV11-2 and TRBJ2-7; the listed D gene, TRBD2, was not tested against the DNA. Both ends counted, the CDR3 spans 20 residues. Germline V lookup: CDR1 SGHAT, CDR2 FQNNGV. CDR3 sequence: CASSLREGRTSGLSSYEQCI.

This clonotype was seen just once. This chain uses TRBV7-6 with TRBJ2-5; unclear D gene. The CDR3 is 14 amino acids. CDR1 and CDR2 (germline): SGHVS, FNYEAQ. V lost 7 bases to trimming and J lost 9 bases, with 21 bases between them. CDR3 protein: CASKLAGVSVAQYF. The DNA of the CDR3 is TGTGCCAGCAAGTTAGCAGGTGTCTCGGTGGCCCAGTACTTC.

The chain carries TRBV7-9 and TRBJ2-7; the match to TRBD2 covers 8 bases. J was trimmed by 3 bases and V by 1 base; bases with no gene match: 11. The CDR3 has 17 amino acids. CDR1 and CDR2 from the germline V gene are SEHNR and FQNEAQ (reference sequence). This chain's CDR3 is CASSLGSGTSGDYEQYF. As DNA, the CDR3 is TGTGCCAGCAGCTTAGGGTCCGGTACTAGCGGAGACTACGAGCAGTACTTC.

Concerning this clonotype itself: Being one base from a much bigger clone, this may be a read error. This chain joins TRBV20-1 and TRBJ2-7, with no clear D. Germline-derived CDR1 and CDR2 are DFQATT and SNEGSKA (reference sequence). CDR3 length: 13 residues. The CDR3 sequence is CGARVPSTQEQYF. Written as DNA, the CDR3 is TGCGGTGCTAGAGTCCCTTCCACGCAAGAGCAGTACTTC.

Worth noting for this clonotype: A junction end diverges from the germline sequence, so it may reflect a read error. The CDR3 DNA reads as TGTGTCAGCATACCTGGACAGAACGGGTACCACGAGCAGTACTTC. Its protein is CVSIPGQNGYHEQYF. The genes are TRBV12-3 or TRBV12-4 and TRBJ2-7; D perhaps matches TRBD1 (6 bases). The CDR3 contains 15 residues.

In regard to this clonotype: The junction and the germline gene differ at one end; a read error may be behind it. This chain connects TRBV7-2 to TRBJ2-3; 10 nucleotides align to TRBD2. CDR3 length: 16 residues. CDR1 and CDR2 from the germline V gene are SGHTA and FQGNSA. The CDR3 DNA sequence: TGTGTCAGCAGCCTTCAAAGCGGGAGGGCCCAAGATACGCAGTATTTT. This sequence encodes CVSSLQSGRAQDTQYF.

As concerns this clonotype: This could be a read error, since a much larger clone is one nucleotide away. The rearrangement links TRBV7-9 to TRBJ2-4, with D possibly TRBD1 on 5 matching bases. The CDR3 totals 16 residues. Trimming took off 4 bases at V and 1 base at J, with 14 bases between the two ends. Per the germline V gene, CDR1 is SEHNR and CDR2 is FQNEAQ (reference sequence). CDR3 amino acids: CASSSQVAQAKNIQYF. In DNA, the CDR3 is TGTGCCAGCAGCTCACAGGTGGCGCAGGCCAAAAACATTCAGTACTTC.

To note about this clonotype: The conserved phenylalanine or tryptophan normally closing the CDR3 is absent here, so this likely arose from a read error. This chain joins TRBV14 and TRBJ2-1; D might be TRBD2 (6 bases). Germline-derived CDR1 and CDR2 are SGHDN and FVKESK. V lost 7 bases, J lost 5 bases, and 21 bases lay in between. This CDR3 is 16 amino acids long. This chain's CDR3 is CASNAVAGWVNNEQFL. The CDR3 bases are TGTGCCAGCAATGCCGTGGCGGGATGGGTAAACAATGAGCAGTTCCTC.

A remark on this clonotype: One end of the junction does not line up with germline, which may come from a read error. The CDR3: CTSSNTGIPPLHF. The CDR3 DNA reads TGTACCAGCAGTAATACAGGAATACCACCCCTCCACTTT. The genes are TRBV6-6 and TRBJ1-6; tentatively, D is TRBD1 (5 bases). This CDR3 is built from 13 residues. Germline CDR1 is MNHNY and CDR2 is SVGAGI (reference sequence).

A remark on this clonotype: Relative to the germline gene, one junction end is altered; a read error may explain this. The chain combines TRBV11-2 with TRBJ2-1; D is unresolved. The CDR3 totals 13 residues. Germline CDR1 reads SGHAT; CDR2 reads FQNNGV. CDR3: CASSSTRNNERFF. The DNA for the CDR3 is TGTGCCAGCAGCTCAACTCGTAACAATGAGCGGTTCTTC.

About this clonotype: Its ends do not fully match the called genes, so a read error is possible. The gene calls are TRBV5-4 and TRBJ2-1; 14 nucleotides align to TRBD2. The CDR3 spans 17 residues. The germline gives CDR1 SGHNT, CDR2 YYREEE (reference sequence). The CDR3 sequence: CTSSLGTSGRAYAEQFF. The DNA for the CDR3 is TGTACCAGCAGCTTGGGGACTAGCGGGAGAGCCTACGCTGAGCAGTTCTTC.

A note on this clonotype: Since the CDR3 does not end with the conserved phenylalanine or tryptophan, this likely comes from a read error. V usage is TRBV29-1 and J usage is TRBJ1-1; possible D gene TRBD1, 5 bases. CDR3 size: 12 residues. Between the trimmed V and J ends, which lost 6 bases and 10 bases, there was a span of 18 bases. CDR1 SQVTM and CDR2 ANQGSEA come from the germline V gene. The CDR3 region is CSVPQGRAGAFI. DNA of the CDR3: TGCAGCGTCCCTCAGGGCAGGGCTGGAGCTTTCATT.

In this sample, this clonotype turned up many times. The chain uses TRBV4-2 and TRBJ1-5, with D possibly being TRBD1 (5 bases). Per germline, CDR1 LGHNA and CDR2 YNFKEQ. Trimming stripped 0 bases from V and 1 base from J, with 13 bases between. The CDR3 is 17 residues long. The CDR3 coding sequence is TGTGCCAGCAGCCAAGAAGTGGCAGGGCGAAGCAATCAGCCCCAGCATTTT. It yields the protein CASSQEVAGRSNQPQHF.

Details on this clonotype: Possible read error: a much larger clone is one base away. V gene TRBV11-2 combines with J gene TRBJ2-1; TRBD2 matches 11 bases. The V gene's germline CDR1 is SGHAT and CDR2 FQNNGV. There are 15 residues in the CDR3. CDR3 sequence reads: CASSSLAGGADEKFF. The DNA of the CDR3 is TGTGCCAGCAGTTCTCTAGCGGGAGGCGCCGATGAGAAGTTCTTC.

Notes on this clonotype: One junction end disagrees with the germline gene, perhaps due to a read error. The chain carries TRBV11-2 and TRBJ2-7; D is ambiguous. The CDR3 length is 15 residues. The V gene's germline CDR1 is SGHAT and CDR2 FQNNGV. CDR3 region: CASSSGRSYAREQYF. The CDR3 nucleotides read TGTGCAAGCAGCTCCGGACGGTCTTACGCGCGCGAGCAGTACTTC.

Notes on this clonotype: The junction does not match germline at one end; this may be a read error. J is TRBJ2-3 and V is TRBV5-1, with 9 bases aligning to TRBD2. CDR3 size: 18 residues. CDR1 and CDR2 (germline): SGHRS, YFSETQ. CDR3 region: CARRGVAGAPALTDTQYF. In DNA, the CDR3 is TGCGCCAGGAGGGGAGTAGCGGGGGCTCCGGCGTTGACAGACACGCAGTATTTT.

On this clonotype: At one end, the junction sequence differs from germline, possibly due to a read error. The chain is built from TRBV28 and TRBJ2-3; D is uncertain. This CDR3 region has 16 residues. Germline values: CDR1 MDHEN, CDR2 SYDVKM. This CDR3 reads CASSPPLGISTDTQYF. The CDR3, as DNA: TGTGCCAGCAGCCCCCCTTTGGGGATTAGCACAGATACGCAGTATTTC.

On this clonotype: A junction end diverges from the germline sequence, so it may reflect a read error. The V call is TRBV4-2, the J call TRBJ2-6; the D call may be TRBD1 or TRBD2 (5 bases each). CDR1 LGHNA and CDR2 YNFKEQ come from the germline V gene. CDR3 length: 15 residues. This CDR3 is CAGRPGTAGANVLTF. The CDR3 nucleotides read TGTGCCGGCAGGCCCGGGACGGCTGGGGCCAACGTCCTGACTTTC.

Here the CDR3 DNA reads TGTGACAGTGGCAGGGGAGGAGAGACCCAGTACTTC. This gives the protein CDSGRGGETQYF. The rearrangement uses TRBV7-9 and TRBJ2-5; D may match TRBD1 or TRBD2 (6 bases each). CDR1 is SEHNR, CDR2 FQNEAQ, per germline (reference sequence). This CDR3 spans 12 amino acids.

With regard to this clonotype: Sequence at one end of the junction differs from germline and may be a read error. The CDR3 here is CASSLGRTSGRARETQCF. DNA of the CDR3: TGCGCCAGCAGCTTGGGAAGAACTAGCGGGAGGGCCCGGGAGACCCAGTGCTTC. The chain combines TRBV5-1 with TRBJ2-5; 13 nucleotides line up with TRBD2. CDR1 SGHRS and CDR2 YFSETQ come from the germline V gene. The CDR3 covers 18 residues.

As for this clonotype: The final CDR3 position lacks the conserved phenylalanine or tryptophan, pointing to a likely read error. The rearrangement uses TRBV29-1 and TRBJ2-1, with 7 bases lining up with TRBD2. CDR3 length: 15 residues. Germline V lookup: CDR1 SQVTM, CDR2 ANQGSEA. The J segment lost 10 bases and the V segment lost 4 bases, leaving 16 bases of the junction unmatched. The CDR3 spells CSVVFPGGRGNEQFY. CDR3 nucleotide sequence: TGCAGCGTTGTCTTCCCGGGAGGAAGAGGGAACGAGCAGTTCTAT.

This clonotype was detected many times. The chain recombines TRBV11-2 with TRBJ2-3; no definite D call. Germline assignment: CDR1 SGHAT and CDR2 FQNNGV. The CDR3 runs 13 residues. V was cut by 0 bases and J by 5 bases, with 6 bases left in between. CDR3 DNA: TGTGCCAGCAGCTTAGATCGAGGAGATACGCAGTATTTT. Amino acid sequence: CASSLDRGDTQYF.

Of note for this clonotype: Its ends do not fully match the called genes, so a read error is possible. The chain carries TRBV6-6 and TRBJ1-6; 8 bases line up with TRBD1. CDR3 length: 15 residues. Germline CDR1 MNHNY, CDR2 SVGAGI (reference sequence). The CDR3 DNA sequence: TGTGTCAGCAGCCTGAGGACAGGGAGGAATTCACCCTTCCACTTT. Translation gives CVSSLRTGRNSPFHF.

Regarding this clonotype: Germline and junction disagree at one end, which may indicate a read error. This chain links TRBV29-1 with TRBJ2-1; D ambiguous. From germline, CDR1 is SQVTM and CDR2 ANQGSEA. The CDR3 is 14 residues long. The CDR3 loop reads CSVQVGNSYNDQFF. Here the CDR3 DNA reads TGCAGCGTCCAAGTGGGAAACTCCTACAATGATCAGTTCTTC.

As for this clonotype: One end of the junction does not line up with germline, which may come from a read error. V usage is TRBV11-2 and J usage is TRBJ2-1; no definite D call. Germline V lookup: CDR1 SGHAT, CDR2 FQNNGV. This CDR3 has 14 residues. CDR3 in DNA: TGTGCAAGCAGCTTGTTGCATGGGTGGGGTGAGCAGTTCTTC. This gives the protein CASSLLHGWGEQFF. The full variable domain, its missing parts supplied by reference TRBV11-2 and TRBJ2-1, is EAGVAQSPRYKIIEKRQSVAFWCNPISGHATLYWYQQILGQGPKLLIQFQNNGVVDDSQLPKDRFSAERLKGVDSTLKIQPAKLEDSAVYLCASSLLHGWGEQFFGPGTRLTVL.

A note on this clonotype: One junction end disagrees with the germline gene, perhaps due to a read error. The gene calls are TRBV29-1 and TRBJ2-3, with 8 bases that match TRBD1. Germline V CDR1 and CDR2: SQVTM, ANQGSEA. This CDR3 has 17 amino acids. CDR3 sequence (DNA): TGCAGCGTTGTGGGGCCCGGGACAGGCTTTAATAGAGATAAGCAGTATTTT. Translated: CSVVGPGTGFNRDKQYF.